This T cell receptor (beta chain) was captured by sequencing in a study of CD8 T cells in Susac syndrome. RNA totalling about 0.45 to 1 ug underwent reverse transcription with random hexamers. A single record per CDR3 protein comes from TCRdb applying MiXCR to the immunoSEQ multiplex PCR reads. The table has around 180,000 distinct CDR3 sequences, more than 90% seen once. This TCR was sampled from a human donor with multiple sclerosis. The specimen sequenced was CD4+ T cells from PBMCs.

CDR3 residues: CSVEYRLYGYTF. CDR3 DNA sequence: TGCAGCGTTGAGTACAGACTCTATGGCTACACCTTC. This chain connects TRBV29-1 to TRBJ1-2; D call uncertain. V lost 3 bases and J 4 bases, leaving 9 bases between the germline ends. The CDR3 length is 12 residues. Looked up from germline, CDR1 is SQVTM and CDR2 is ANQGSEA.